This TCR beta chain was sequenced for a study of blood T cell repertoires in COVID-19. Study summary: The origin of the acute and convalescent COVID-19 samples was the United States, Italy and Spain. Sources were T cells, B-cell-depleted T cells, or PBMCs; the material itself was cDNA or gDNA.

Grouping used clinical history reported by participants in a survey and questionnaire. This CDR3 has 14 amino acids. V gave up 1 base and J gave up 2 bases, with 8 bases separating them. Per germline, CDR1 MGHRA and CDR2 YSYEKL. Using immunoSEQ multiplex PCR, the repertoire was profiled, and TCRdb retains in-frame clones only, with some absent. The top ten clones hold roughly 4.3% of a sample with approximately 290,000 clones, approximately 83% of them seen once. This clonotype was sampled from a woman younger than 45 who had recovered from COVID-19. This rearrangement joins TRBV4-1 to TRBJ1-2, with D perhaps matching TRBD1 (5 bases). Sample: PBMCs or T cells enriched from blood (not recorded which). CDR3 DNA: TGCGCCAGCAGCCAAGGGACATACAACTATGGCTACACCTTC. This codes for CASSQGTYNYGYTF.